This section outlines one T cell receptor beta chain sequence together with its context. Authors' methods: Cell counts per sample came from amplifying reference gene primers. Data came from immunoSEQ multiplex PCR; TCRdb stores just in-frame clones and leaves some out. From that table come the V and J calls and clone size; the DNA was used to work out D and trimming. The table lists 200,000 to 250,000 clones, less than 90% of them singletons, with 6.2% in the top ten. This sample was included in a study of blood T cell repertoires in COVID-19. Study as a whole: Acute-phase and convalescent COVID-19 samples originated in the United States, Italy and Spain. T cells, B-cell-depleted T cells, or PBMCs provided the cDNA or gDNA that served as material.

This CDR3 comprises 13 residues. V shed 6 bases and J 5 bases; nucleotides not matched to a gene: 3. Germline-derived CDR1 and CDR2 are MGHDK and SYGVNS. The rearrangement joins TRBV25-1 to TRBJ1-5; 8 bases align to TRBD1. Sequencing was done on a sample of peripheral blood. The sequence was collected from a man aged 55 to 70 with acute or convalescent COVID-19. The CDR3 DNA sequence: TGTGCCAGCAGAGGACAGGGAGATCAGCCCCAGCATTTT. Its protein is CASRGQGDQPQHF.